This TCR beta chain derives from a study of T-cell reconstitution after alpha-beta-depleted transplantation in children. Regarding the study as a whole: Alpha-beta T cells present about two months after transplant were reported to originate from several hundred expanded graft clones. By one year post-transplant, T-cell counts and diversity largely arose from T cells that were newly produced.

Unique molecular identifiers were used to barcode this TCRbeta library. TCRdb re-derived calls from the PCR reads in MiXCR, one entry per CDR3 protein. The top ten hold roughly an eighth of the sample, which has about 580,000 distinct CDR3 sequences, under 25% seen once. This clonotype was picked up a small number of times. Its cognate antigen is unknown. The sequencing here drew on PBMCs, mostly from graft donor cells, taken 360 days after TCRalphabeta/CD19-depleted stem cell transplant. This receptor was identified in a boy less than two years old who had a stem cell transplant for acute myeloid leukemia, so the T cells may come from the graft donor.

The CDR3 DNA reads TGTGCCAGCAGGCAGCAAGACAGGGGTAATTCACCCCTCCACTTT. As protein: CASRQQDRGNSPLHF. This chain uses TRBV6-5 with TRBJ1-6; TRBD1 matches at 8 bases. Per germline, CDR1 MNHEY and CDR2 SVGAGI. V shed 6 bases and J 6 bases; nucleotides not matched to a gene: 7. CDR3 length: 15 residues.